This TCR beta chain was documented in a study of shared clonotypes between healthy human individuals. Study-level points and caveats: The authors expected sequencing depth to affect clonotype sharing among donors. Genetic and exposure-history diversity was limited by the few donors.

Every subset had its genomic DNA shared out evenly among several immunoSEQ plates. Profiling relied on immunoSEQ multiplex PCR, and the TCRdb table lists in-frame clones only, not all of them. The data contain about 2.5 million clones, around 92% of them singletons. As concerns this clone: Its antigen is unknown. The sample carries other DNA sequences with the same CDR3.

Germline V gives CDR1 MNHEY, CDR2 SVGAGI. The CDR3 runs to 14 residues. V was cut by 2 bases and J by 2 bases, with 10 bases left in between. The source is a man between 18 and 35 years old in good health. Some clones in this sample may be carry-over from other donors' samples. The source material was naive CD4+ T cells from PBMCs. Documented subset: CD45RA+ positively selected. This chain connects TRBV6-5 to TRBJ2-7, with a possible D match to TRBD1 (5 bases). CDR3 DNA: TGTGCCAGCAGTTACAGGCAGGGAACCTACGAGCAGTACTTC. Translated: CASSYRQGTYEQYF.